This entry concerns a single TCR beta chain. What it binds is unknown. These data come from a study of shared clonotypes between healthy human individuals. The method was immunoSEQ multiplex PCR; TCRdb's version includes in-frame clones alone and lacks a portion of them. The sample gives over a million clones, over 95% of which show up once; approximately 1.2% is in the top ten. Healthy HIV-negative adults with no recent acute infections or vaccinations were recruited as donors. V was cut by 2 bases and J by 4 bases, with 8 bases left in between. Germline CDR1 is SGHTA and CDR2 is FQGTGA. The CDR3 has 14 amino acids. Study observations and caveats: It was the non-shared clonotypes that had lower generation probabilities than clonotypes shared by all four donors. Sharing across four donors was highest in naive CD4 (about 5%) and lowest in memory CD8 (roughly 0.4%).

This TCR was sampled from a man aged 30 to 45 in good health. The sample comprised naive CD4+ T cells sorted from blood. This sample's subset: CD45RA+ positively selected. The J gene is TRBJ2-2, the V gene TRBV7-3, with D maybe TRBD1 (6 bases). CDR3 nucleotide sequence: TGTGCCAGCAGCTTACAGGGGAGCACCGGGGAGCTGTTTTTT. Protein sequence: CASSLQGSTGELFF. Looking up the rest from reference TRBV7-3 and TRBJ2-2 gives the full variable domain: GAGVSQTPSNKVTEKGKYVELRCDPISGHTALYWYRQSLGQGPEFLIYFQGTGAADDSGLPNDRFFAVRPEGSVSTLKIQRTERGDSAVYLCASSLQGSTGELFFGEGSRLTVL.